Each of the 9 T cell receptor beta chains below was sequenced from the same sample in a study of T cell repertoires in cytomegalovirus infection. TCRdb analysed the reads with MiXCR anew, one entry per CDR3 protein. The sample lists about 530,000 distinct CDR3 sequences, 26% seen once, with around 13% in the top ten. Source material: PBMCs. These receptors were obtained from a human donor in good health (CMV status not recorded). Some clones in this sample may be carry-over from other donors' samples.

CDR3 sequence (DNA): TGCAGTGCTACTGACAGGGCTGGCTACACCTTC. This codes for CSATDRAGYTF. The chain joins TRBV20-1 to TRBJ1-2; 7 bases are shared with TRBD1. The trim removed 4 bases at V and 7 bases at J, leaving 3 bases unmatched. CDR1 and CDR2 (germline): DFQATT, SNEGSKA (reference sequence). The length of the CDR3 is 11 residues.

The V gene is TRBV4-1, the J gene TRBJ1-5; 8 positions match TRBD1. In germline, CDR1 is MGHRA, CDR2 YSYEKL. J gave up 1 base and V 3 bases, and 5 bases lay outside the gene matches. The CDR3 is 16 residues long. CDR3 region: CASSQTGAPSNQPQHF. CDR3 bases: TGCGCCAGCAGCCAGACAGGGGCGCCCAGCAATCAGCCCCAGCATTTT.

The chain is built from TRBV5-6 and TRBJ2-7; tentatively, D is TRBD1 (6 bases). Germline loops: CDR1 SGHDT, CDR2 YYEEEE. This CDR3 has 14 amino acids. V was cut by 4 bases and J by 1 base, with 12 bases left in between. The CDR3 DNA reads as TGTGCCAGCAGCCCGGGACACCAATCCTACGAGCAGTACGTC. Its translation is CASSPGHQSYEQYV.

Ten or more counts support this clonotype. The rearrangement links TRBV7-2 to TRBJ2-1; 13 nucleotides agree with TRBD2. Looked up from germline, CDR1 is SGHTA and CDR2 is FQGNSA. The CDR3 runs 15 residues. J gave up 4 bases and V 4 bases, and 1 base lay outside the gene matches. CDR3 sequence: CASSSGLAGYNEQFF. The CDR3 nucleotides are TGTGCCAGCAGCTCGGGACTAGCGGGGTACAATGAGCAGTTCTTC.

The rearrangement links TRBV4-1 to TRBJ2-7, with TRBD1 matching 10 bases. From germline, CDR1 is MGHRA and CDR2 YSYEKL. V dropped 3 bases and J dropped 4; count of bases not matched to a gene: 6. The length of the CDR3 is 15 residues. The CDR3 nucleotides read TGCGCCAGCAGCCAGAGAGGGACAGGGGTTTACGAGCAGTACTTC. This translates into CASSQRGTGVYEQYF.

Ten or more counts support this clonotype. The V and J genes are TRBV11-2 and TRBJ2-1; unclear D gene. The germline CDR1 and CDR2 sequences are SGHAT and FQNNGV. There are 16 residues in the CDR3. V lost 1 base and J lost 2, with 12 bases in between. CDR3 sequence: CASSLVADSPYNEQFF. The CDR3 DNA reads as TGTGCCAGCAGCTTAGTGGCAGACTCCCCCTACAATGAGCAGTTCTTC. The full variable domain, its missing parts supplied by reference TRBV11-2 and TRBJ2-1, is EAGVAQSPRYKIIEKRQSVAFWCNPISGHATLYWYQQILGQGPKLLIQFQNNGVVDDSQLPKDRFSAERLKGVDSTLKIQPAKLEDSAVYLCASSLVADSPYNEQFFGPGTRLTVL.

The chain carries TRBV11-3 and TRBJ2-5, with 15 bases identical to TRBD2. Germline CDR1 and CDR2: SGHNT and YENEEA. This CDR3 spans 14 amino acids. J lost 10 bases, V lost 4 bases, and 4 bases had no gene match. As DNA, the CDR3 is TGTGCCAGCAGCTCCGGGACTAGCGGGAGGAGCCAGTACTTC. It specifies CASSSGTSGRSQYF.

This chain uses TRBV6-6 with TRBJ1-2; D is uncertain. The CDR3 has 13 amino acids. Trimming cost V 5 bases and J 3 bases, with 10 bases left between them. Germline V gene data show CDR1 as MNHNY and CDR2 as SVGAGI (reference sequence). The chain's CDR3 is CASSATSDYGYTF. In DNA, the CDR3 is TGTGCCAGCAGTGCCACCTCGGACTATGGCTACACCTTC.

The chain carries TRBV18 and TRBJ2-1; 9 positions match TRBD2. The CDR3 is made up of 15 amino acids. Germline V gene sequence: CDR1 KGHSH, CDR2 LQKENI. The J segment lost 10 bases and the V segment lost 2 bases, leaving 9 bases of the junction unmatched. The CDR3 spells CASSPRRLAGHEQFF. The DNA for the CDR3 is TGTGCCAGCTCACCAAGGCGCCTAGCGGGGCACGAGCAGTTCTTC. Full variable domain (outside the CDR3, taken from reference TRBV18 and TRBJ2-1): NAGVMQNPRHLVRRRGQEARLRCSPMKGHSHVYWYRQLPEEGLKFMVYLQKENIIDESGMPKERFSAEFPKEGPSILRIQQVVRGDSAAYFCASSPRRLAGHEQFFGPGTRLTVL.